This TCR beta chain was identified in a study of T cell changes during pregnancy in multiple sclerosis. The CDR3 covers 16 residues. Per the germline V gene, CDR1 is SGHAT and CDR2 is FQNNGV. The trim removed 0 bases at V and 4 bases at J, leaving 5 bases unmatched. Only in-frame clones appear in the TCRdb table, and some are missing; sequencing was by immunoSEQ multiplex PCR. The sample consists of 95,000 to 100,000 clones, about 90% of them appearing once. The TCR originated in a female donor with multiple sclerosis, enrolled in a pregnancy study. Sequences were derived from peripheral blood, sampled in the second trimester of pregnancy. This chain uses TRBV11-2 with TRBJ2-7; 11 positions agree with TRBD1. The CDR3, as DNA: TGTGCCAGCAGCTTAGATTCCGGGACAGGGGGTTACGAGCAGTACTTC. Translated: CASSLDSGTGGYEQYF.